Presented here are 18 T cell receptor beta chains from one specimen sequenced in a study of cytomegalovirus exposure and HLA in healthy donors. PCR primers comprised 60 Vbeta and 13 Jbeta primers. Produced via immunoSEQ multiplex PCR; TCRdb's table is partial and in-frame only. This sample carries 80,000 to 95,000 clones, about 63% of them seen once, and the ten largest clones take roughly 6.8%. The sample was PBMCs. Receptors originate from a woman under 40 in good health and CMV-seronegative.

The CDR3 loop is CASSLGLRTDTQYF. The DNA of the CDR3 is TGTGCCAGCAGCTTAGGACTGCGCACAGATACGCAGTATTTT. The rearrangement joins TRBV7-2 to TRBJ2-3; no clear D. Germline CDR1 and CDR2: SGHTA and FQGNSA. CDR3 length: 14 residues. V gave up 1 base and J gave up 1 base, with 6 bases separating them.

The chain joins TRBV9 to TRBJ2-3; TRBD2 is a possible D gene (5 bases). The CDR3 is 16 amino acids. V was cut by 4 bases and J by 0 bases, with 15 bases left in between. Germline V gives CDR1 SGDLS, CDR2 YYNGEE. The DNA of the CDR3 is TGTGCCAGCAGCCCAGAGGCTAGCTGGAGCACAGATACGCAGTATTTT. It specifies CASSPEASWSTDTQYF.

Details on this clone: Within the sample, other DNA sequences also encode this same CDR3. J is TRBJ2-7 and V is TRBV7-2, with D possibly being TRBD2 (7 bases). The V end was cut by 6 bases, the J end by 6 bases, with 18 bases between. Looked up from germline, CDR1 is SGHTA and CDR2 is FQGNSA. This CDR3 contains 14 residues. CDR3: CASSGGQGGAEQYF. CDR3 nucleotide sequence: TGTGCCAGCAGTGGGGGGCAGGGAGGGGCCGAGCAGTACTTC.

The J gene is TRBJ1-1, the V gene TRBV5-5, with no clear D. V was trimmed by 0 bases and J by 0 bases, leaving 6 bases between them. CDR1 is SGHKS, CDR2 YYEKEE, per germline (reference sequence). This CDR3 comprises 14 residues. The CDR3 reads CASSLGLLNTEAFF. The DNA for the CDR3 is TGTGCCAGCAGCTTGGGACTGCTGAACACTGAAGCTTTCTTT.

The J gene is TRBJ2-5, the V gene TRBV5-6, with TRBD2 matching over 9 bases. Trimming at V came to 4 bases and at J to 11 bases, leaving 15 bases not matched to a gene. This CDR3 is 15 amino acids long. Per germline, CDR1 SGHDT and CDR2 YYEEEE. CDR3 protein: CASSPGGSGSKKQYF. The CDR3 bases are TGTGCCAGCAGCCCCGGGGGTAGCGGGAGTAAAAAGCAGTACTTC.

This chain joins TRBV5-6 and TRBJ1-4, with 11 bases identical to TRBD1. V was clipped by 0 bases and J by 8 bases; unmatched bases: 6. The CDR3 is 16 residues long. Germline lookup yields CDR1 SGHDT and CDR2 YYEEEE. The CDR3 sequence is CASSLGRTGGEEKLFF. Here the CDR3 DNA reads TGTGCCAGCAGCTTGGGGAGGACAGGGGGCGAGGAAAAACTGTTTTTT. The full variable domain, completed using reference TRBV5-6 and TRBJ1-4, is DAGVTQSPTHLIKTRGQQVTLRCSPKSGHDTVSWYQQALGQGPQFIFQYYEEEERQRGNFPDRFSGHQFPNYSSELNVNALLLGDSALYLCASSLGRTGGEEKLFFGSGTQLSVL.

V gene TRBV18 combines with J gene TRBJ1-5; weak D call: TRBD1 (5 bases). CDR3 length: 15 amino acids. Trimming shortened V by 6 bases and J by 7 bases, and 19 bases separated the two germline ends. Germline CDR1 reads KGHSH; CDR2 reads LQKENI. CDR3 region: CASSPGQGTDQPQHF. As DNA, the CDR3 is TGTGCCAGCTCCCCTGGTCAGGGTACGGACCAGCCCCAGCATTTT.

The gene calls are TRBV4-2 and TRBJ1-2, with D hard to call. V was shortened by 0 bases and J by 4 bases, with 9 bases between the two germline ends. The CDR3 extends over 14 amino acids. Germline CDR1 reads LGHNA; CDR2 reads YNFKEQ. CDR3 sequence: CASSQEVQAYGYTF. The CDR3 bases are TGTGCCAGCAGCCAAGAGGTTCAGGCCTATGGCTACACCTTC.

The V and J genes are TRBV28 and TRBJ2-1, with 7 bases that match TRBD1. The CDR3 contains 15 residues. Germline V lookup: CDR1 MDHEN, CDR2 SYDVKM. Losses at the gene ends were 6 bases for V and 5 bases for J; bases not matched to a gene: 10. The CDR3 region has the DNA TGTGCCAGCAGCCTGATCGCCGGGACAGACAATGAGCAGTTCTTC. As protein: CASSLIAGTDNEQFF.

The CDR3 DNA sequence: TGTGCCAGCAGTCCCCTACTTCGGGAGACCCAGTACTTC. Its protein product is CASSPLLRETQYF. The V and J genes are TRBV9 and TRBJ2-5; unclear D gene. Germline CDR1 and CDR2: SGDLS and YYNGEE. V lost 5 bases and J 5 bases, leaving 13 bases between the germline ends. CDR3 length: 13 residues.

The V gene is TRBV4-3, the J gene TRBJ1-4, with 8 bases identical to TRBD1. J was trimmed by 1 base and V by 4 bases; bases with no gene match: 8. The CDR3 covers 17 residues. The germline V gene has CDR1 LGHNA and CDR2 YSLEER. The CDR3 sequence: CASSLWTGLKTNEKLFF. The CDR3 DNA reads TGCGCCAGCAGCCTATGGACAGGGTTAAAAACTAATGAAAAACTGTTTTTT.

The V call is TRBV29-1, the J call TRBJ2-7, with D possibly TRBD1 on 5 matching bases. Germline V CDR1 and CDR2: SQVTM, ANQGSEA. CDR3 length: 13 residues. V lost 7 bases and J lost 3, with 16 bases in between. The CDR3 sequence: CSAKGLFHYEQYF. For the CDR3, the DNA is TGCAGCGCCAAGGGGCTATTCCACTACGAGCAGTACTTC.

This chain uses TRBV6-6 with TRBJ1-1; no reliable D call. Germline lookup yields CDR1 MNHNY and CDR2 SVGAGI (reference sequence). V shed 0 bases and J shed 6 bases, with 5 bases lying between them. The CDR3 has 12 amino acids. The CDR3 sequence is CASSYSAAEAFF. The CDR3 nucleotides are TGTGCCAGCAGTTACTCGGCGGCTGAAGCTTTCTTT.

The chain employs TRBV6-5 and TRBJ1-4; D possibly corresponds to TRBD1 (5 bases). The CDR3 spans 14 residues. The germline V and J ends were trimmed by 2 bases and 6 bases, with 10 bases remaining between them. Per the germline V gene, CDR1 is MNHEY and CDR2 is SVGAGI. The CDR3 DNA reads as TGTGCCAGCAGTTACGGGGGGACCGATGAAAAACTGTTTTTT. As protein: CASSYGGTDEKLFF.

The CDR3 sequence: CASSLAGGSAKNIQYF. The DNA for the CDR3 is TGTGCCAGCAGCTTGGCGGGAGGGTCTGCCAAAAACATTCAGTACTTC. The rearrangement joins TRBV5-6 to TRBJ2-4, with TRBD2 identical over 8 bases. The CDR3 length is 16 residues. The germline V gene has CDR1 SGHDT and CDR2 YYEEEE. V gave up 0 bases and J gave up 1 base; unmatched junction bases: 3.

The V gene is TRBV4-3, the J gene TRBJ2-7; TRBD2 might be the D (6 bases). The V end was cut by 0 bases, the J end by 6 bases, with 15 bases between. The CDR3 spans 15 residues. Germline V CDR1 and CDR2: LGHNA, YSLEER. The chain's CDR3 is CASSQEGWGESEQYF. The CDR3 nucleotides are TGCGCCAGCAGCCAAGAAGGCTGGGGGGAAAGCGAGCAGTACTTC.

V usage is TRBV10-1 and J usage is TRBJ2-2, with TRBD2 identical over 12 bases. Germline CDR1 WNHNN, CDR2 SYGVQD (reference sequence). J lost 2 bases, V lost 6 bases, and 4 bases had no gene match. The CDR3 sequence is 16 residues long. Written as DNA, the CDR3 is TGCGCCAGCAGCGGACTAGCGGGGTCAAACACCGGGGAGCTGTTTTTT. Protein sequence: CASSGLAGSNTGELFF.

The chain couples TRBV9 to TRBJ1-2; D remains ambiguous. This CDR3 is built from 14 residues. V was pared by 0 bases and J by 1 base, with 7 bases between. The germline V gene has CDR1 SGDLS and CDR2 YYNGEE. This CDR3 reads CASSVEWSNYGYTF. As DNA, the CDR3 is TGTGCCAGCAGCGTAGAATGGAGTAACTATGGCTACACCTTC.